This T cell receptor beta chain was sequenced during a study of shared clonotypes between healthy human individuals (dated by TCRdb to 2019 to 2021). About the study as a whole: The cohort comprised a couple of women and three men aged 18 to 49 years. The study deeply sequenced blood TCR repertoires of five healthy adults to estimate repertoire size and the extent of clonotype sharing between individuals. Between about 0.8 and 9 billion PBMCs per donor were obtained by leukapheresis. For each donor, CD4 naive and CD4 memory were each given three plates, CD8 naive was given two plates, and CD8 memory was given one plate. To increase sequencing depth and limit assay-specific biases, different laboratories used diverse techniques to prepare libraries and sequence TCR repertoires.

Using the deep immunoSEQ assay, multiplex PCR amplified TCR CDR3 regions from genomic DNA. Genomic DNA extracted from each cell subset was distributed evenly over all wells of several immunoSEQ 96-well plates, and each plate served as one replicate. For sorted subsets, roughly 200 ng genomic DNA, equal to about 30,000 T cell genomes, was loaded into each replicate PCR. Purified libraries were measured with a Qubit 3.0 fluorometer, size-checked on a Bioanalyzer 2100, and measured again with the KAPA Library Quantification kit. Every immunoSEQ 96-well plate was sequenced on a dedicated single-read 150-cycle Illumina NextSeq 550 flow cell. Regarding the original processing steps: The immunoSEQ output contained only junctional sequences without quality scores, so filtering could not match that applied to full-length reads. Sequences were annotated with PyIR, a Python wrapper for IgBLAST v1.9, and V/J genes and CDR3 were assigned using IMGT germline references. Reads were removed for weak V/J assignments (E-value above 1e-6), missing CDR3, stop codons, out-of-frame junctions, or ambiguous translated residues. V3J clonotypes were defined as sequences sharing an identical inferred V gene, J gene, and CDR3 amino acid sequence. Percentage overlap between repertoires was calculated by dividing the number of shared unique clonotypes by the size of the smaller repertoire. RTK rarefaction, the Chao1 estimator, and Recon v2.1 estimates of unobserved clonotypes were used to assess repertoire richness. Generation probabilities for all TCRbeta clonotypes obtained by the gDNA method from a handful of donors were computed using OLGA. The immuneACCESS repertoire file appears here via TCRdb, limited to in-frame rearrangements. These files lack a portion of the clones; in checked studies, under half of the deficit traces to unresolved V genes, and the cause of the others is not known. The DNA gave D and trimming, while V, J and clone size come from that table. The sample includes approximately 1,500,000 clones, with approximately 98% observed a single time. Of the sample, around 0.47% falls within the top ten clones.

A remark on this clone: The target of this receptor is not known. No much larger clone is present one base from it, and per-base qualities are unavailable. Other DNA sequences within the sample encode an identical CDR3.

Donors were healthy HIV-negative adults with no recently reported acute infections or vaccinations. Every donor was a Caucasian adult residing in Nashville, Tennessee, USA. CD4+ T cells were enriched by magnetic negative selection, after which naive cells were positively selected on CD45RA and the negative fraction was taken as the memory subset. Blood was obtained by leukapheresis, after which PBMCs were separated by Ficoll-Histopaque density gradient centrifugation and cryopreserved in liquid nitrogen vapor phase. Purity and quantity of every magnetically sorted T cell population were checked by analytical flow cytometry. From each sorted fraction, genomic DNA was isolated and quantified by UV absorbance on a Nanodrop 2000c. Ends trimmed: V by 6 bases, J by 5 bases; bases unmatched to a gene: 4. From the germline V gene, CDR1 is SGHNT and CDR2 is YENEEA. The CDR3 sequence holds 14 residues, the cysteine and phenylalanine included. Only the CDR3 DNA is retained, 42 bases long and in frame from the first base.

The research as a whole found: Sampling was limited to blood, and TCR repertoires in tissue likely differ from TCR repertoires in blood. Pairwise subsampling led to the expectation that sequencing depth would affect the degree of clonotype sharing among donors. Compared with non-shared clonotypes, clonotypes shared by all four sorted-subset donors had higher generation probabilities. About 5% of naive CD4, 3.5% of naive CD8, approximately 2.2% of memory CD4, and less than 0.45% of memory CD8 clonotypes were shared across a few donors. Because the study included only a small number of donors, the genetic and exposure-history diversity represented was limited. Naive subsets generally had larger estimated clonotype richness than memory subsets did. Incomplete sequencing was indicated by rarefaction of sorted-subset datasets, despite the large sequencing depth.

The sequence links TRBV11-3 to TRBJ2-2, with 9 junctional bases fitting TRBD2. Sequencing was performed on naive CD4+ T cells sorted from blood. This specimen's cell subset or site label, per the study, means: CD45RA+ positively selected. The receptor was derived from a man aged 25 to 40 in good health. The bases are TGTGCCAGCAGTTCGCTAGCGGGGACCGGGGAGCTGTTTTTT. Translated, this gives CASSSLAGTGELFF.